A single sample gave rise to the 27 T cell receptor beta chains below, sequenced in a study of read filtering for tumor transcriptome and immune sequencing. From roughly 390 ng of RNA, a library with molecular barcoded alpha/delta and beta/gamma adaptors was made. TCRdb used MiXCR to reprocess the reads, holding one entry per CDR3 protein. Altogether around 65,000 distinct CDR3 sequences are present, roughly 19% being singletons, with the ten largest covering roughly 10%. The sequencing input was a population of CD138-negative cells sorted from bone marrow. These receptors originate from a donor at least 40 years old with multiple myeloma.

This clonotype has just a few counts. A read error may be the cause here, since a much bigger clone is one base away. This sequence joins TRBV20-1 and TRBJ2-1; the match to TRBD2 covers 9 bases. The CDR3 consists of 13 residues. Germline V gene data show CDR1 as DFQATT and CDR2 as SNEGSKA (reference sequence). The CDR3 region has the DNA TGCAGTGCTCCTAGCGGGATCTACAATGAGCAGATCTTC. This codes for CSAPSGIYNEQIF.

Points on this clonotype: A single base separates this from a much larger clone, so it may be a read error. The chain combines TRBV19 with TRBJ1-2, with D unclear. CDR3 length: 15 amino acids. Germline-derived CDR1 and CDR2 are LNHDA and SQIVND (reference sequence). CDR3 sequence (DNA): TGTGCCGGTAGCCCAACCGGGCAGGAAGACTATGGCTACACCTTC. This gives the protein CAGSPTGQEDYGYTF.

This clonotype turned up a few times. The chain joins TRBV21-1 to TRBJ2-2. TRBV21-1 has pseudogene status. CDR3 length: 12 amino acids. CDR3 sequence: CASNANTGELFF. The CDR3 nucleotides are TGTGCCAGCAATGCAAACACCGGGGAGCTGTTTTTT.

This chain joins TRBV18 and TRBJ1-4; weak D call: TRBD1 (5 bases). Trimming removed 2 bases at V and 6 bases at J, with 10 bases between. Germline V gene data show CDR1 as KGHSH and CDR2 as LQKENI. The CDR3 length is 14 residues. The CDR3 sequence is CASSPTGGHEKLFF. The CDR3 nucleotides read TGTGCCAGCTCACCAACAGGCGGTCATGAAAAACTGTTTTTT.

As to this clonotype: A much larger clone differs by one base, so this may be a read error. The chain has TRBV30 and TRBJ1-1; no definite D call. The length of the CDR3 is 14 residues. Trimming pared 1 base from V and 1 base from J, leaving 10 bases between. Per the germline V gene, CDR1 is GTSNPN and CDR2 is SVGIG (reference sequence). The CDR3: CAWSAAPGNTEAFF. The CDR3 nucleotides are TGTGCCTGGAGTGCAGCGCCGGGGAACACTGAAGCTTTCTTT.

In its sample, this clonotype was seen many times. The rearrangement joins TRBV29-1 to TRBJ1-5, with D unclear. This CDR3 has 12 amino acids. V lost 2 bases and J lost 7, with 9 bases in between. The germline V gene encodes CDR1 SQVTM and CDR2 ANQGSEA. CDR3 coding DNA: TGCAGCGTTGAATGGGTAGGCCAGCCCCAGCATTTT. Translated: CSVEWVGQPQHF.

To note about this clonotype: This could be a read error, since a much larger clone is one nucleotide away. The genes are TRBV4-2 and TRBJ2-3; 8 positions match TRBD1. The CDR3 totals 16 residues. Per the germline V gene, CDR1 is LGHNA and CDR2 is YNFKEQ. V gave up 0 bases and J gave up 3 bases; unmatched junction bases: 5. CDR3 amino acids: CASSQDLRTGTDTQYF. The DNA for the CDR3 is TGTGCCAGCAGCCAAGACCTCCGGACAGGGACAGATACGCAGTATTTT.

This clonotype was recorded at least ten times. The rearrangement uses TRBV27 and TRBJ2-1, with TRBD2 matching 8 bases. Per germline, CDR1 MNHEY and CDR2 SMNVEV (reference sequence). Unmatched junction bases numbered 6, after V lost 2 bases and J lost 6 bases. CDR3 length: 15 amino acids. CDR3 in amino acids: CASSLGAGVSNEQFF. The CDR3 coding sequence is TGTGCCAGCAGTTTAGGAGCGGGAGTAAGCAATGAGCAGTTCTTC.

Comment on this clonotype: The junction does not match germline at one end; this may be a read error. The chain recombines TRBV9 with TRBJ2-7; TRBD2 might be the D (5 bases). The CDR3 consists of 14 residues. Germline loops: CDR1 SGDLS, CDR2 YYNGEE. The CDR3, as DNA: TGTGCCGGCAGCGTGGCTGGAATGGGAGCCCAGCAGTACTTC. Translated, it gives CAGSVAGMGAQQYF. Full variable domain (outside the CDR3, taken from reference TRBV9 and TRBJ2-7): DSGVTQTPKHLITATGQRVTLRCSPRSGDLSVYWYQQSLDQGLQFLIQYYNGEERAKGNILERFSAQQFPDLHSELNLSSLELGDSALYFCAGSVAGMGAQQYFGPGTRLTVT.

This clonotype was seen at least ten times. The chain is built from TRBV19 and TRBJ2-1; unclear D gene. The CDR3 length is 15 residues. V was trimmed by 6 bases and J by 0 bases, leaving 12 bases between them. The V gene's germline CDR1 is LNHDA and CDR2 SQIVND (reference sequence). Here the CDR3 reads CASSSQVSSYNEQFF. CDR3 DNA sequence: TGTGCCAGTAGCTCTCAGGTGAGCTCCTACAATGAGCAGTTCTTC.

This clonotype was detected only a few times. V is TRBV6-6 and J is TRBJ1-1; TRBD1 is a possible D gene (5 bases). The CDR3 is 14 amino acids. With 6 bases removed from V and 3 bases from J, the gap between germline ends came to 14 bases. CDR1 and CDR2 (germline): MNHNY, SVGAGI (reference sequence). The CDR3 DNA is TGTGCCAGCAGGGCGACAGCCGAATACACTGAAGCTTTCTTT. This sequence encodes CASRATAEYTEAFF.

The chain links TRBV18 to TRBJ2-2, with 7 bases lining up with TRBD1. V was pared by 3 bases and J by 3 bases, with 4 bases of the junction left unmatched. The CDR3 is 15 residues long. Per germline, CDR1 KGHSH and CDR2 LQKENI. The DNA for the CDR3 is TGTGCCAGCTCACCCTCAGGGGGTGACACCGGGGAGCTGTTTTTT. This encodes CASSPSGGDTGELFF. Complete variable domain (other parts from reference TRBV18 and TRBJ2-2): NAGVMQNPRHLVRRRGQEARLRCSPMKGHSHVYWYRQLPEEGLKFMVYLQKENIIDESGMPKERFSAEFPKEGPSILRIQQVVRGDSAAYFCASSPSGGDTGELFFGEGSRLTVL.

This clonotype has at least ten counts. V gene TRBV29-1 combines with J gene TRBJ1-1, with D uncertain. This CDR3 is 10 amino acids long. The germline V gene encodes CDR1 SQVTM and CDR2 ANQGSEA. The CDR3 is CAGSHTEAFF. The CDR3 nucleotides read TGCGCGGGGAGTCACACTGAAGCTTTCTTT.

This clonotype came up many times. The chain links TRBV5-1 to TRBJ1-1; maybe TRBD1 (6 bases). The CDR3 covers 15 residues. V dropped 2 bases and J dropped 1 base, with 12 bases sitting between them. From germline, CDR1 is SGHRS and CDR2 YFSETQ. The CDR3 nucleotides are TGCGCCAGCAGCTTACAGGGAGGTTGGAACACTGAAGCTTTCTTT. It yields the protein CASSLQGGWNTEAFF.

This clonotype is medium-sized. This chain links TRBV19 with TRBJ2-1, with a weak D call TRBD2 (7 bases). The V gene's germline CDR1 is LNHDA and CDR2 SQIVND (reference sequence). This CDR3 spans 14 amino acids. V dropped 7 bases and J dropped 7 bases, with 17 bases sitting between them. The CDR3 protein is CASTYPGGRNEQFF. The DNA for the CDR3 is TGTGCCAGTACCTACCCGGGGGGCCGGAATGAGCAGTTCTTC.

The sample holds many counts of this clonotype. This sequence joins TRBV9 and TRBJ2-1, with D possibly matching TRBD1 (6 bases). V lost 0 bases and J lost 4, with 11 bases in between. The CDR3 spans 15 residues. Germline loops: CDR1 SGDLS, CDR2 YYNGEE. CDR3 nucleotide sequence: TGTGCCAGCAGCGTAGAGGGGGTGGAATACAATGAGCAGTTCTTC. Encoded protein: CASSVEGVEYNEQFF.

This clonotype was seen repeatedly, ten times or more. CDR3 DNA: TGCGCCAGCAGCTGGAATGGCGGGACTAATGAAAAACTGTTTTTT. Protein product: CASSWNGGTNEKLFF. The V gene is TRBV5-1, the J gene TRBJ1-4; no clear D. Germline CDR1 reads SGHRS; CDR2 reads YFSETQ. The CDR3 runs to 15 residues. V gave up 3 bases and J gave up 2 bases, with 11 bases separating them.

This clonotype was detected many times. V usage is TRBV5-1 and J usage is TRBJ2-1; TRBD2 aligns across 12 bases. J lost 6 bases, V lost 3 bases, and 4 bases had no gene match. The CDR3 sequence is 15 residues long. From germline, CDR1 is SGHRS and CDR2 YFSETQ. CDR3 loop: CASSYGLAGTNEQFF. The CDR3 coding sequence is TGCGCCAGCAGCTACGGACTAGCGGGAACCAATGAGCAGTTCTTC. Complete variable domain (other parts from reference TRBV5-1 and TRBJ2-1): KAGVTQTPRYLIKTRGQQVTLSCSPISGHRSVSWYQQTPGQGLQFLFEYFSETQRNKGNFPGRFSGRQFSNSRSEMNVSTLELGDSALYLCASSYGLAGTNEQFFGPGTRLTVL.

Worth noting for this clonotype: Given a much more abundant clone one base away, this may be a read error. The V and J genes are TRBV30 and TRBJ1-2, with D possibly being TRBD1 (5 bases). The germline V gene has CDR1 GTSNPN and CDR2 SVGIG (reference sequence). CDR3 length: 13 amino acids. CDR3 sequence reads: CGWSPGTVGGYTF. The CDR3 DNA reads as TGTGGCTGGAGTCCCGGGACGGTTGGTGGCTACACCTTC.

The sample holds many counts of this clonotype. The rearrangement links TRBV11-2 to TRBJ2-4; unclear D gene. V was clipped by 5 bases and J by 8 bases, with 7 bases between them. Germline V gene sequence: CDR1 SGHAT, CDR2 FQNNGV. The CDR3 is made up of 11 amino acids. CDR3 in amino acids: CASSVAYIQYF. Written as DNA, the CDR3 is TGTGCCAGCAGCGTAGCTTACATTCAGTACTTC.

This clonotype was recorded many times. J is TRBJ2-1 and V is TRBV13; TRBD2 matches 8 bases. The germline V gene encodes CDR1 PRHDT and CDR2 FYEKMQ (reference sequence). The CDR3 totals 16 residues. The V and J ends lost 2 bases and 0 bases, in that order; junction bases with no gene match: 3. The CDR3 bases are TGTGCCAGCAGCTTACAGCGGGAGAGCTCCTACAATGAGCAGTTCTTC. Its protein product is CASSLQRESSYNEQFF.

This clonotype was counted many times. The rearrangement uses TRBV19 and TRBJ2-1; 7 positions match TRBD2. With 4 bases clipped from V and 4 bases from J, the junction kept 13 bases outside the gene matches. Looked up from germline, CDR1 is LNHDA and CDR2 is SQIVND (reference sequence). CDR3 size: 17 residues. The CDR3 DNA is TGTGCCAGTAGTACGCCCCGCCTAGCGGATAATTACAATGAGCAGTTCTTC. Its protein is CASSTPRLADNYNEQFF.

This clonotype was seen repeatedly, ten times or more. This chain connects TRBV2 to TRBJ1-4, with TRBD1 identical over 7 bases. The CDR3 loop spans 13 amino acids. The junction had 7 bases not matched to a gene; V was cut back by 7 bases and J by 8 bases. CDR1 SNHLY and CDR2 FYNNEI come from the germline V gene. CDR3 loop: CASKSGQAEKLFF. For the CDR3, the DNA is TGTGCCAGCAAGTCAGGACAGGCGGAAAAACTGTTTTTT. The full variable domain, completed using reference TRBV2 and TRBJ1-4, is EPEVTQTPSHQVTQMGQEVILRCVPISNHLYFYWYRQILGQKVEFLVSFYNNEISEKSEIFDDQFSVERPDGSNFTLKIRSTKLEDSAMYFCASKSGQAEKLFFGSGTQLSVL.

This clonotype occurred many times. V is TRBV20-1 and J is TRBJ1-3, with 7 bases that match TRBD1. The CDR3 spans 14 residues. J was trimmed by 1 base and V by 5 bases; bases with no gene match: 5. Germline lookup yields CDR1 DFQATT and CDR2 SNEGSKA (reference sequence). In nucleotides, the CDR3 is TGCAGTGCTGAGACAGGGCGGTCTGGAAACACCATATATTTT. Protein product: CSAETGRSGNTIYF.

This clonotype was counted ten times or more. The chain has TRBV25-1 and TRBJ2-2, with a weak D call TRBD2 (6 bases). Germline lookup yields CDR1 MGHDK and CDR2 SYGVNS. Trimming cost V 4 bases and J 4 bases, with 13 bases left between them. This CDR3 has 15 amino acids. CDR3 in amino acids: CASSGGYGGTGELFF. CDR3 DNA sequence: TGTGCCAGCAGTGGGGGTTACGGGGGCACCGGGGAGCTGTTTTTT.

This clonotype came up many times. A much larger clone lies one base from this, so it may be a read error. The chain employs TRBV30 and TRBJ2-7, with TRBD1 identical over 9 bases. The V gene end was trimmed by 3 bases and the J gene end by 6 bases; junction bases not matched to a gene: 9. CDR1 is GTSNPN and CDR2 is SVGIG in the germline V gene (reference sequence). The CDR3 contains 14 residues. CDR3 region: CAWRMNRGRPEQYF. DNA for the CDR3: TGTGCCTGGAGGATGAACAGGGGGCGCCCCGAGCAGTACTTC.

This clonotype appeared a few times. No conserved phenylalanine or tryptophan ends this CDR3, so it is likely a read error. The rearrangement joins TRBV6-1 to TRBJ2-4, with a weak D call TRBD2 (6 bases). This CDR3 is 15 amino acids long. Germline-derived CDR1 and CDR2 are MNHNS and SASEGT. Trimming took 10 bases from V and 0 from J, leaving 16 bases between them. As DNA, the CDR3 is TGTGCCACCAAAATAGCGGTAATAGCCAAAAACATTCAGTACTCC. Encoded protein: CATKIAVIAKNIQYS.